This TCR beta chain is from a study of cytomegalovirus exposure and HLA in healthy donors. The PCR made use of 60 Vbeta and 13 Jbeta primers. Produced via immunoSEQ multiplex PCR; TCRdb's table is partial and in-frame only. The data contain more than 85,000 clones, 81% of them singletons. The germline gives CDR1 MNHNS, CDR2 SASEGT. The CDR3 totals 14 residues. Trimming removed 3 bases from V and 0 bases from J, with 9 bases in between. The gene calls are TRBV6-1 and TRBJ2-7; no firm D call. The TCR sequence derives from a woman in her 30s in good health and CMV-seronegative. Material: PBMCs. DNA for the CDR3: TGTGCCAGCAGTGATACTCTCCGCTCCTACGAGCAGTACTTC. Translation: CASSDTLRSYEQYF.